This TCR beta chain was retrieved from a study of T-cell reconstitution after alpha-beta-depleted transplantation in children. This clonotype was counted a few times. Its antigen is unidentified. The V gene's germline CDR1 is MDHEN and CDR2 SYDVKM. Trimming removed 6 bases from V and 1 base from J; junction bases left unmatched: 11. The CDR3 has 16 residues. Whole-study findings and limits: Surviving recipient cells, namely T cells and thymic progenitors, were the source of high day-60 TCRbeta diversity in some patients. Newly generated T cells supplied most T-cell counts and diversity one year post-transplant. Expanded graft clones, several hundred of them, were reportedly the source of alpha-beta T cells about two months after transplant.

Preparation of the TCRbeta library involved a method that used unique molecular identifiers. TCRdb fed the PCR reads into MiXCR, producing one record per CDR3 protein. The sample consists of fewer than 550,000 distinct CDR3 sequences, 10% to 12% of them appearing once. J is TRBJ2-7 and V is TRBV28, with 8 bases identical to TRBD1. This sample comprised PBMCs, mostly from graft donor cells, obtained 180 days after TCRalphabeta/CD19-depleted stem cell transplant. This receptor was taken from a female patient aged 2 to 10 who had a stem cell transplant for aplastic anemia, so the T cells may come from the graft donor. CDR3 sequence: CASSKTGVYSSYEQYF. The CDR3 coding sequence is TGTGCCAGCAGCAAGACAGGGGTTTATAGTTCCTACGAGCAGTACTTC.